The TCR beta chain under discussion was sequenced for a study of CD8 T cells in Susac syndrome. As for the study in general: The Susac syndrome patients that were sequenced included over 5 with active disease and roughly eight in remission. At the time their blood was drawn, patients with Susac syndrome were either therapy-naive, on corticosteroids (with some of them also receiving intravenous immunoglobulin), or on intravenous immunoglobulin alone.

The CDR3 contains 13 residues. Germline lookup yields CDR1 MNHNS and CDR2 SASEGT. Trimming removed 7 bases from V and 4 bases from J; junction bases left unmatched: 2. RNA, at about 0.45 to 1 ug, was reverse transcribed with random hexamers. Amplification of TCR beta CDR3 was carried out by immunoSEQ multiplex PCR, which covered 54 Vbeta and 13 Jbeta segments. One entry per CDR3 protein, called by TCRdb with MiXCR from the immunoSEQ multiplex PCR reads. The table includes about 120,000 distinct CDR3 sequences, 90% to 95% detected once. The source of this sequence is a human donor with Susac syndrome. V usage is TRBV6-1 and J usage is TRBJ1-2; TRBD1 matches 11 bases. Sequencing used CD8+ T cells from PBMCs. The CDR3 DNA follows: TGTGCCAGCACAGGGACAGGGGGCTATGGCTACACCTTC. This sequence encodes CASTGTGGYGYTF.